Listed below are T cell receptor beta chains from one sample, sequenced in a study of blood T cell repertoires in COVID-19. TCRdb's copy holds only in-frame clones and misses some; the assay was immunoSEQ multiplex PCR. There are roughly 200,000 clones in the sample; 85% occur only once, and around a sixth lies in the top ten. The sample comprised PBMCs or T cells enriched from blood (not recorded which). The receptors were sampled from a man aged 40-50 years who had recovered from COVID-19. Each CDR3 is given with its conserved first and last residue. A D gene is named only where the DNA matches it firmly. Clone size is shown for a subset of rows, as once, few, many or a class of expanded clone.

CDR3nt: TGTGCCAGCAGCTTAATCGCGCAGGGTCCCCTTTACACCGGGGAGCTGTTTTTT
CDR3aa: CASSLIAQGPLYTGELFF
d_gene: NA
v_gene: TRBV7-3
abundance: NA
j_gene: TRBJ2-2

CDR3nt: TGCGCCAGCAGTCAGGAGGGCTATGGCTACACCTTC
CDR3aa: CASSQEGYGYTF
d_gene: NA
v_gene: TRBV5-1
abundance: few
j_gene: TRBJ1-2

CDR3nt: TGTGCCTGGAGTGACCGAGGACAGGGGGGAAGAGGGCAGCCCCAGCATTTT
CDR3aa: CAWSDRGQGGRGQPQHF
d_gene: TRBD1
v_gene: TRBV30
abundance: NA
j_gene: TRBJ1-5

CDR3nt: TGTGCCAGCAGTTACCTAGCGGGAGACACCGGGGAGCTGTTTTTT
CDR3aa: CASSYLAGDTGELFF
d_gene: TRBD2
v_gene: TRBV6-5
abundance: NA
j_gene: TRBJ2-2

CDR3nt: TGTGCCTGGAGTGTACGGGGGGGTAGCAATCAGCCCCAGCATTTT
CDR3aa: CAWSVRGGSNQPQHF
d_gene: NA
v_gene: TRBV30
abundance: NA
j_gene: TRBJ1-5

CDR3nt: TGTGCCAGCAGTGAGAGGCAGGGGGCTAACTATGGCTACACCTTC
CDR3aa: CASSERQGANYGYTF
d_gene: TRBD1
v_gene: TRBV6-1
abundance: NA
j_gene: TRBJ1-2

CDR3nt: TGTGCCACGAGAGGCCCGAACACTGAAGCTTTCTTT
CDR3aa: CATRGPNTEAFF
d_gene: NA
v_gene: TRBV6-4
abundance: NA
j_gene: TRBJ1-1

CDR3nt: TGTGCCAGCAGCTCCGGGACTTTTGGGGGAGATGAGCAGTTCTTC
CDR3aa: CASSSGTFGGDEQFF
d_gene: NA
v_gene: TRBV7-9
abundance: NA
j_gene: TRBJ2-1

CDR3nt: TGTGCCAGCTCACCCTACTTACGGGACAGGGCGACTGAAGCTTTCTTT
CDR3aa: CASSPYLRDRATEAFF
d_gene: TRBD1
v_gene: TRBV18
abundance: NA
j_gene: TRBJ1-1

CDR3nt: TGTGCCACCAGCAGAGATTTTTCAGACACCCATGGCTACACCTTC
CDR3aa: CATSRDFSDTHGYTF
d_gene: NA
v_gene: TRBV15
abundance: NA
j_gene: TRBJ1-2

CDR3nt: TGTGCCAGCAGCTTAAACTATCATAATGAGCAGTTCTTC
CDR3aa: CASSLNYHNEQFF
d_gene: NA
v_gene: TRBV11-3
abundance: NA
j_gene: TRBJ2-1

CDR3nt: TGTGCCAGCACGTACTTGCTTGAGCAGTTCTTC
CDR3aa: CASTYLLEQFF
d_gene: NA
v_gene: TRBV6-5
abundance: NA
j_gene: TRBJ2-1

CDR3nt: TGTGCCAGCAGCTTAGCGCAAGGGGGCTCTGGAAACACCATATATTTT
CDR3aa: CASSLAQGGSGNTIYF
d_gene: NA
v_gene: TRBV7-2
abundance: few
j_gene: TRBJ1-3

CDR3nt: TGTGCCAGCTCCCCGGACAGGGGTGGCTATGGCTACACCTTC
CDR3aa: CASSPDRGGYGYTF
d_gene: TRBD1
v_gene: TRBV18
abundance: NA
j_gene: TRBJ1-2

CDR3nt: TGCAGTGCTAGTACCGGACAGCGCGAGCAGTACTTC
CDR3aa: CSASTGQREQYF
d_gene: NA
v_gene: TRBV20-1
abundance: NA
j_gene: TRBJ2-7

CDR3nt: TGTGCCAGCAGCGCCACAGGGGGCAATACTGAAGCTTTCTTT
CDR3aa: CASSATGGNTEAFF
d_gene: TRBD1
v_gene: TRBV11-2
abundance: NA
j_gene: TRBJ1-1

CDR3nt: TGCGCCAGCAGCCAAGAGTTTATATTATACGAGCAGTACTTC
CDR3aa: CASSQEFILYEQYF
d_gene: NA
v_gene: TRBV4-1
abundance: NA
j_gene: TRBJ2-7

CDR3nt: TGTGCCAGCAGCTTAGAGGACGGGAGCTCCTATAATTCACCCCTCCACTTT
CDR3aa: CASSLEDGSSYNSPLHF
d_gene: NA
v_gene: TRBV7-2
abundance: NA
j_gene: TRBJ1-6

CDR3nt: TGCAGCGTTTGCACAGACCCCAATCAGCCCCAGCATTTT
CDR3aa: CSVCTDPNQPQHF
d_gene: NA
v_gene: TRBV29-1
abundance: NA
j_gene: TRBJ1-5

CDR3nt: TGTGCCAGCAGCCCCCGACAGCTTGCCGGGGAGCTGTTTTTT
CDR3aa: CASSPRQLAGELFF
d_gene: NA
v_gene: TRBV7-8
abundance: once
j_gene: TRBJ2-2

CDR3nt: TGCGCCAGCAGCTATATGGGACAGTCCTACGAGCAGTACTTC
CDR3aa: CASSYMGQSYEQYF
d_gene: TRBD1
v_gene: TRBV4-1
abundance: NA
j_gene: TRBJ2-7

CDR3nt: TGCGCCAGCAGCCAAGATCCCCGTCTATGGGGCTACACCTTC
CDR3aa: CASSQDPRLWGYTF
d_gene: NA
v_gene: TRBV4-1
abundance: once
j_gene: TRBJ1-2

CDR3nt: TGTGCCAGTAGTCGAGGGTCCTACGGTGCCAACGTCCTGACTTTC
CDR3aa: CASSRGSYGANVLTF
d_gene: NA
v_gene: TRBV19
abundance: NA
j_gene: TRBJ2-6

CDR3nt: TGTGCCTGGAGTTCCCCCCGCAGGGGCTCTGGAAACACCATATATTTT
CDR3aa: CAWSSPRRGSGNTIYF
d_gene: NA
v_gene: TRBV30
abundance: NA
j_gene: TRBJ1-3

CDR3nt: TGCGCCAGCAGCCCCGGGGGGACAGGGGGCCCACCCCGCTTCTACGAGCAGTACTTC
CDR3aa: CASSPGGTGGPPRFYEQYF
d_gene: TRBD1
v_gene: TRBV5-1
abundance: NA
j_gene: TRBJ2-7